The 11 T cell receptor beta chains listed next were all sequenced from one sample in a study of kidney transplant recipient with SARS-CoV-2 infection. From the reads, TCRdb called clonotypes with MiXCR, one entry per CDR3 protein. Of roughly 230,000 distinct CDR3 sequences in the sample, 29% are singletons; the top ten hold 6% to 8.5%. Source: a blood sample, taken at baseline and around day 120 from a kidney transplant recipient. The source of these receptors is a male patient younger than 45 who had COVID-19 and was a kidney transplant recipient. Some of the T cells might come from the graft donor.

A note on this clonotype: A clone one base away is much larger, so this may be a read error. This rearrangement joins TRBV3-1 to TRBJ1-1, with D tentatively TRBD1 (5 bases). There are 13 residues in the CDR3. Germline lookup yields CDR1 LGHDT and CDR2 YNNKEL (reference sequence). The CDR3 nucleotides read TGTGCCAACAGCGAAGACAGGAACACTGAAGCTTTCTTT. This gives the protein CANSEDRNTEAFF.

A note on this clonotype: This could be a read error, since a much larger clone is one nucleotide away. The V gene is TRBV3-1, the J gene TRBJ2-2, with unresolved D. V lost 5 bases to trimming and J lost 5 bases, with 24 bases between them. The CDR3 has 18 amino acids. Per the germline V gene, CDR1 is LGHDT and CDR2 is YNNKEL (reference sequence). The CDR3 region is CASSASPPTSGLTGELFF. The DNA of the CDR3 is TGTGCCAGCAGCGCTTCCCCTCCCACTTCAGGCTTGACCGGGGAGCTGTTTTTT.

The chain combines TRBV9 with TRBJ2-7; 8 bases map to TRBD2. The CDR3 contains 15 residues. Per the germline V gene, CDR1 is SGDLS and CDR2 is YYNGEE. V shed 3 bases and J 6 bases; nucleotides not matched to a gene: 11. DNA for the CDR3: TGTGCCAGCAGCGAGGGGACTAGTATTATACGCGAGCAGTACTTC. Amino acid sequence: CASSEGTSIIREQYF.

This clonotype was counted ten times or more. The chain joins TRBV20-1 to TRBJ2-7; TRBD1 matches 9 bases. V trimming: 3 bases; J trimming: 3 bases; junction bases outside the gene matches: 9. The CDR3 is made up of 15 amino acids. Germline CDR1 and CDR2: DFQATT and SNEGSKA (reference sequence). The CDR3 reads CSARGTGTGIYEQYF. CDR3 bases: TGCAGTGCTAGGGGGACCGGGACAGGGATCTACGAGCAGTACTTC.

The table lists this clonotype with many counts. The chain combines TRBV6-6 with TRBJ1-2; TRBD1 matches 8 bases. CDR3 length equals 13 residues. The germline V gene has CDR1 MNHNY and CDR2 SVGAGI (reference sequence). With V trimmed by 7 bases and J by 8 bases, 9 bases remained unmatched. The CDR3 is CASIPAGGRGYTF. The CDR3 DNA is TGTGCCAGCATACCCGCAGGGGGCAGAGGCTACACCTTC.

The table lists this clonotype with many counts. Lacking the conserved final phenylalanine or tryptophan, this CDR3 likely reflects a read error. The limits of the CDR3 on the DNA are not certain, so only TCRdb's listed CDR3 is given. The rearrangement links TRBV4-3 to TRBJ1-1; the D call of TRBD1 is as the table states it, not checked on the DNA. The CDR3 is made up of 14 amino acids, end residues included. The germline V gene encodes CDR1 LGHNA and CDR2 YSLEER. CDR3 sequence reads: CASSQDLGTRSMWI.

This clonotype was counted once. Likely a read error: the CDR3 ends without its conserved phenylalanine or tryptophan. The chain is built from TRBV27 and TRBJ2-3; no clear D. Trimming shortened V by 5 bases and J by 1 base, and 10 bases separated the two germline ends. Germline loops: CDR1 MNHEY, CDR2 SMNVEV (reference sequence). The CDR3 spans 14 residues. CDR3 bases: TGTGCCAGCAGTGTGCACCCTCGCACAGATACGCAGTATTTA. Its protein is CASSVHPRTDTQYL.

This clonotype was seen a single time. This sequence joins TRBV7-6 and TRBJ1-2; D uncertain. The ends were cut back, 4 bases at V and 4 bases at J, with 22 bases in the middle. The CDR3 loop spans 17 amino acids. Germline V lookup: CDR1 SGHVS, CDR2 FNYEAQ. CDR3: CASSCTSESRKTYGYTF. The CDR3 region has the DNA TGTGCCAGCAGCTGCACTTCTGAATCTCGAAAGACCTATGGCTACACCTTC.

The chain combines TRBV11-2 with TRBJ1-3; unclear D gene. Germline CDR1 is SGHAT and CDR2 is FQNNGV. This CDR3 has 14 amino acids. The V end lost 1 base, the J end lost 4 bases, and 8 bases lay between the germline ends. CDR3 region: CASSLVRKGNTIYF. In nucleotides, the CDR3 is TGTGCCAGCAGCTTAGTTCGGAAGGGAAACACCATATATTTT. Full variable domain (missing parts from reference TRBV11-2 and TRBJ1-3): EAGVAQSPRYKIIEKRQSVAFWCNPISGHATLYWYQQILGQGPKLLIQFQNNGVVDDSQLPKDRFSAERLKGVDSTLKIQPAKLEDSAVYLCASSLVRKGNTIYFGEGSWLTVV.

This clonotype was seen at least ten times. CDR3 loop: CASSDSGGETQYF. The CDR3 DNA reads as TGTGCCAGCAGTGATTCAGGGGGGGAGACCCAGTACTTC. V is TRBV2 and J is TRBJ2-5; D possibly corresponds to TRBD1 (7 bases). This CDR3 has 13 residues. V shed 3 bases and J shed 5 bases, with 10 bases lying between them. Per germline, CDR1 SNHLY and CDR2 FYNNEI.

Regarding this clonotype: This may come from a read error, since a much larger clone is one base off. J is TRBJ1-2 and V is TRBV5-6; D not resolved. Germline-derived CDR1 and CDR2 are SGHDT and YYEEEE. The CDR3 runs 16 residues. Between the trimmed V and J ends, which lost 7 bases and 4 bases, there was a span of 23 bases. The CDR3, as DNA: TGTGCCAGCTTCGGCATCAATAGTCGAAAGGCCTATGGCTACACCTTC. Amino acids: CASFGINSRKAYGYTF.